These 3 T cell receptor beta chains were sequenced from one sample in a study of sequential checkpoint blockade in melanoma. Treatment denoted: randomized to nivolumab then ipilimumab (arm A) or the reverse (arm B). Sequencing was performed with immunoSEQ multiplex PCR; in TCRdb, only in-frame clones are kept and a portion is missing. The sample has approximately 7,700 clones; around 60% are singletons. The sample in question was CD8+ T cells sorted from blood (inferred from file names), obtained from a patient given nivolumab and ipilimumab in sequence. These receptors were taken from a human donor with melanoma.

The chain is built from TRBV28 and TRBJ1-5; 8 bases align to TRBD1. Trimming removed 5 bases from V and 0 bases from J; junction bases left unmatched: 3. Germline assignment: CDR1 MDHEN and CDR2 SYDVKM. This CDR3 is built from 15 residues. The CDR3, as DNA: TGTGCCAGCAGTCTTACAGGGGGTAGCAATCAGCCCCAGCATTTT. Its translation: CASSLTGGSNQPQHF. Full variable domain (rest looked up from reference TRBV28 and TRBJ1-5): DVKVTQSSRYLVKRTGEKVFLECVQDMDHENMFWYRQDPGLGLRLIYFSYDVKMKEKGDIPEGYSVSREKKERFSLILESASTNQTSMYLCASSLTGGSNQPQHFGDGTRLSIL.

This clone is medium-sized by share. The rearrangement joins TRBV7-9 to TRBJ1-2; D is unclear. This CDR3 contains 16 residues. The V gene's germline CDR1 is SEHNR and CDR2 FQNEAQ (reference sequence). V lost 2 bases, J lost 0 bases, and 13 bases lay in between. The DNA for the CDR3 is TGTGCCAGCAGCTTATTGTTCCAGGAATCTAACTATGGCTACACCTTC. This sequence encodes CASSLLFQESNYGYTF.

This chain joins TRBV9 and TRBJ2-2, with a weak D call TRBD2 (6 bases). This CDR3 has 14 residues. Trimming removed 6 bases at V and 4 bases at J, with 13 bases between. Germline loops: CDR1 SGDLS, CDR2 YYNGEE. CDR3 region: CASMRLVGTGELFF. CDR3 coding DNA: TGTGCCAGCATGAGACTAGTAGGCACCGGGGAGCTGTTTTTT. The full variable domain, its missing parts supplied by reference TRBV9 and TRBJ2-2, is DSGVTQTPKHLITATGQRVTLRCSPRSGDLSVYWYQQSLDQGLQFLIQYYNGEERAKGNILERFSAQQFPDLHSELNLSSLELGDSALYFCASMRLVGTGELFFGEGSRLTVL.